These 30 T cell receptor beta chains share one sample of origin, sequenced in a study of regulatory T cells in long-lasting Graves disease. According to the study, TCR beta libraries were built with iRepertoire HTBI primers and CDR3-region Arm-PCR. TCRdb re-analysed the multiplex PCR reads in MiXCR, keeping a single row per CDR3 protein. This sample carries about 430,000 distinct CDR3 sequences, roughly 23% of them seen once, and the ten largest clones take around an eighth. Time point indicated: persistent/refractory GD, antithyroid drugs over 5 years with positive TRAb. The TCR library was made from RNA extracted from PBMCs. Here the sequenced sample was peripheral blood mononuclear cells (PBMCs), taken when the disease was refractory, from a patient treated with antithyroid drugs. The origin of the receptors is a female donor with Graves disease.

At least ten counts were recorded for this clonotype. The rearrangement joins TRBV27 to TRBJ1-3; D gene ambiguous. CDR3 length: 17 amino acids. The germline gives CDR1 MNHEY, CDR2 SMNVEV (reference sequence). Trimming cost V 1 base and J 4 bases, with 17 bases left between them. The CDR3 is CASSLFSPGISGNTIYF. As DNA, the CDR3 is TGTGCCAGCAGTTTATTTTCCCCGGGGATAAGCGGAAACACCATATATTTT.

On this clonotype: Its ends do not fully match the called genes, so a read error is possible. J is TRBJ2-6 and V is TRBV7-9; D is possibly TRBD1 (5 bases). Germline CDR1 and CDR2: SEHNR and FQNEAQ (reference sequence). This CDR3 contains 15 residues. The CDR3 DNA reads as TGTGCCAGCAGCCGACTCGACTCTGGGGCCAACGTCCCGACTTTC. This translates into CASSRLDSGANVPTF.

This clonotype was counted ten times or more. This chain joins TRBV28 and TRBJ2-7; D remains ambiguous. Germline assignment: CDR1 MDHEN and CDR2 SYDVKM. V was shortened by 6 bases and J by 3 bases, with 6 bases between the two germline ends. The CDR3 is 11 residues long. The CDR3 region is CASRSGYEQYF. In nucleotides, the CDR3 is TGTGCCAGCAGGTCGGGCTACGAGCAGTACTTC.

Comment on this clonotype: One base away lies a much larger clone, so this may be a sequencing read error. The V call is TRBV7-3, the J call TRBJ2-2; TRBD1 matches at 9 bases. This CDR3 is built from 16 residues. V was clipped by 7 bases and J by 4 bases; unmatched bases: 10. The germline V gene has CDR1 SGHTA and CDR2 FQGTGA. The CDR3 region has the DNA TGTGCCAGCAACTCCTCCGGGACAGGGCCCACCGGGGAGCTGTTTTTT. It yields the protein CASNSSGTGPTGELFF.

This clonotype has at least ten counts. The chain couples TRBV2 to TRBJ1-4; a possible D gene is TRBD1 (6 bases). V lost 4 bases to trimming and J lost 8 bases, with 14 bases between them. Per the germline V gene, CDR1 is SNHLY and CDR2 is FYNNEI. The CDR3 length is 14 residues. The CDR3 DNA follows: TGTGCCAGCAGTGGAGCCAGGGGACGAGAAAAACTGTTTTTT. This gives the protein CASSGARGREKLFF.

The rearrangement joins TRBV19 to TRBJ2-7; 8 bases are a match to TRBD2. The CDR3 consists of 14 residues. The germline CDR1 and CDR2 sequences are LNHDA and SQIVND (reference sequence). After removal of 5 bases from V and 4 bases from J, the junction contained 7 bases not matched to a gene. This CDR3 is CASSSSSGSYEQYF. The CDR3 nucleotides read TGTGCCAGTAGTTCGTCGAGCGGGAGTTACGAGCAGTACTTC.

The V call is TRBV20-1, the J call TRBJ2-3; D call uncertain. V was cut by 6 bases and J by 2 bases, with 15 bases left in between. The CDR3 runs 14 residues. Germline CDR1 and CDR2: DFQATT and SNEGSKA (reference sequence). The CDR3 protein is CSAEADGFTDTQYF. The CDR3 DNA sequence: TGCAGTGCCGAGGCAGATGGATTCACAGATACGCAGTATTTT.

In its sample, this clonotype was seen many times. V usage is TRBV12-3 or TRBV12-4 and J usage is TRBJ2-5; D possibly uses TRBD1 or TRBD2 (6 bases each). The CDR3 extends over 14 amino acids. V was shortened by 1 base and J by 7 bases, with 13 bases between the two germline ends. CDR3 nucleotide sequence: TGTGCCAGCAGTTTAGTGAGGGGGGACGGGACCCAGTACTTC. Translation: CASSLVRGDGTQYF.

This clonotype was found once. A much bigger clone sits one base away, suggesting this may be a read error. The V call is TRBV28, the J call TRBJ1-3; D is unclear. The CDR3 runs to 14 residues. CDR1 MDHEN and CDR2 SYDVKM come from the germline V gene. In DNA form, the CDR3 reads TGTGCCGGCAGTTCCCGTCGGGCTGGAAACACCATATATTTT. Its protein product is CAGSSRRAGNTIYF.

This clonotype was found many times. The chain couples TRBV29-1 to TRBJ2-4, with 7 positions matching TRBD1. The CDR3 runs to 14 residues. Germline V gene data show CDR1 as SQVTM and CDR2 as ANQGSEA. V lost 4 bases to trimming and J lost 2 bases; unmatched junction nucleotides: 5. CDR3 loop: CSVAQGMSKNIQYF. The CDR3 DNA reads TGCAGCGTTGCACAGGGGATGTCCAAAAACATTCAGTACTTC.

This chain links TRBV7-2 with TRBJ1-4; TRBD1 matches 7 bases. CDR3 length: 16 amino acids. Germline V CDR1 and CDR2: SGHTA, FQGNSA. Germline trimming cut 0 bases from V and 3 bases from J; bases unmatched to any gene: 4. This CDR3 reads CASSLAAGGANEKLFF. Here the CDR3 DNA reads TGTGCCAGCAGCTTAGCGGCAGGGGGGGCTAATGAAAAACTGTTTTTT.

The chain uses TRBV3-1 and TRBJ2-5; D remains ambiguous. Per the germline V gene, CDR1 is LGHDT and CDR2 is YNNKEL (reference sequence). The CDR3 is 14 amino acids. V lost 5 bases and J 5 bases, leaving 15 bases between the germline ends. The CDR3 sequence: CASSEERVTETQYF. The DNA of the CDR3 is TGTGCCAGCAGCGAGGAAAGGGTGACGGAGACCCAGTACTTC.

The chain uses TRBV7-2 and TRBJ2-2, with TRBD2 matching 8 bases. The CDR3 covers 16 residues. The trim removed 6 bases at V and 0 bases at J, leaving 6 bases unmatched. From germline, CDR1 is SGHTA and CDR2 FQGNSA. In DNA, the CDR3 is TGTGCCAGCAGTCGGGGGGGGACTTCGAACACCGGGGAGCTGTTTTTT. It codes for CASSRGGTSNTGELFF.

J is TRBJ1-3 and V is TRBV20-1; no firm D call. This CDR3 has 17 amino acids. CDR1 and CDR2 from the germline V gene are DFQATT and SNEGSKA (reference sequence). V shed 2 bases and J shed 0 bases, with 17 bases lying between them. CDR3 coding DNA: TGCAGTGCTAGAACCACTCAGAAGTCAGGCTCTGGAAACACCATATATTTT. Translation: CSARTTQKSGSGNTIYF.

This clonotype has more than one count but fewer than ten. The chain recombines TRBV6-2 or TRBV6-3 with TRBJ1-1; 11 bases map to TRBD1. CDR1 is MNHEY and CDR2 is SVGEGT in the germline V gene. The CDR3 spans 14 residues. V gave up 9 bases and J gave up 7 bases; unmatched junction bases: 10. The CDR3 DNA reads TGTGCCAGTAGGAGGACAGGGGGCGCAGGTGAAGCTTTCTTT. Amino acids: CASRRTGGAGEAFF.

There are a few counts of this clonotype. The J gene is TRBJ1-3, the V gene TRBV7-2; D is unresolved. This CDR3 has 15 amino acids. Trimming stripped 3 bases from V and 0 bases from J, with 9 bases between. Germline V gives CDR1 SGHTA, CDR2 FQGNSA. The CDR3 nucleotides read TGTGCCAGCAGCTTCGGCCAGCTCTCTGGAAACACCATATATTTT. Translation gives CASSFGQLSGNTIYF. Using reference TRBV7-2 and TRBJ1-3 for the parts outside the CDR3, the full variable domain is GAGVSQSPSNKVTEKGKDVELRCDPISGHTALYWYRQSLGQGLEFLIYFQGNSAPDKSGLPSDRFSAERTGGSVSTLTIQRTQQEDSAVYLCASSFGQLSGNTIYFGEGSWLTVV.

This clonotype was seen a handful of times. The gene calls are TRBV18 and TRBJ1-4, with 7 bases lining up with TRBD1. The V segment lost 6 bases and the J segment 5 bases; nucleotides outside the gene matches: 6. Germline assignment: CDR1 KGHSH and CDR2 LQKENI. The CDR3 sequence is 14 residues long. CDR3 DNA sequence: TGTGCCAGCTCGGGAAACAGGGGAAATGAAAAACTGTTTTTT. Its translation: CASSGNRGNEKLFF. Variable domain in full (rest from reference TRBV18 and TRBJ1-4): NAGVMQNPRHLVRRRGQEARLRCSPMKGHSHVYWYRQLPEEGLKFMVYLQKENIIDESGMPKERFSAEFPKEGPSILRIQQVVRGDSAAYFCASSGNRGNEKLFFGSGTQLSVL.

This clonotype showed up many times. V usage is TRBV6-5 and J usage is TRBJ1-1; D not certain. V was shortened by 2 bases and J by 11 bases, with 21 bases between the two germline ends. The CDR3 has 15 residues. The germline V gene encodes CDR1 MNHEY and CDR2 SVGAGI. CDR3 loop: CASSYGQSAAYRAFF. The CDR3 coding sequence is TGTGCCAGCAGTTACGGCCAGTCCGCTGCCTATCGGGCTTTCTTT.

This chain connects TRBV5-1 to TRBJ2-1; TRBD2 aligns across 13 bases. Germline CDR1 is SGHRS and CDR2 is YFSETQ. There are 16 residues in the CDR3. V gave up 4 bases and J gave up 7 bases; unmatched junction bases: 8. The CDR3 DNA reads TGCGCCAGCAGCCTAAGACCGGGACTAGCGGGGAATGAGCAGTTCTTC. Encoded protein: CASSLRPGLAGNEQFF.

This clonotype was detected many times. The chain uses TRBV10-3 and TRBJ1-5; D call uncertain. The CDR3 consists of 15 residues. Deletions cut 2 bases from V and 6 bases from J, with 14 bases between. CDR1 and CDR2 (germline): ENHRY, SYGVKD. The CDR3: CAISEGGQTGQPQHF. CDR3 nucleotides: TGTGCCATCAGTGAGGGTGGGCAGACGGGTCAGCCCCAGCATTTT.

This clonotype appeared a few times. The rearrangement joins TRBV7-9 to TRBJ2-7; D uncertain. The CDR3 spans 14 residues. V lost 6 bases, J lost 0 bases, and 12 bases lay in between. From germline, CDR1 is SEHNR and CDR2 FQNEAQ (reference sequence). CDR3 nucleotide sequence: TGTGCCAGCAGTGGGTCGGCCAGCTCCTACGAGCAGTACTTC. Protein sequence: CASSGSASSYEQYF.

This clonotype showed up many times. The CDR3 loop is CASSHPRTSGSLPPYEQYF. The CDR3 DNA is TGTGCCAGCAGCCACCCAAGGACTAGCGGGAGCCTACCGCCCTACGAGCAGTACTTC. The chain employs TRBV28 and TRBJ2-7, with 13 bases aligning to TRBD2. V trimming: 6 bases; J trimming: 2 bases; junction bases outside the gene matches: 16. Germline V CDR1 and CDR2: MDHEN, SYDVKM. CDR3 length: 19 amino acids.

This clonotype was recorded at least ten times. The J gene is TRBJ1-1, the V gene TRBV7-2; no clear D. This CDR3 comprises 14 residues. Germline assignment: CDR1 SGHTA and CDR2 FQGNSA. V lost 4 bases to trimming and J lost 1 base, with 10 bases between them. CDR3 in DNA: TGTGCCAGCAGCTACCGATCCGCGAACACTGAAGCTTTCTTT. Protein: CASSYRSANTEAFF.

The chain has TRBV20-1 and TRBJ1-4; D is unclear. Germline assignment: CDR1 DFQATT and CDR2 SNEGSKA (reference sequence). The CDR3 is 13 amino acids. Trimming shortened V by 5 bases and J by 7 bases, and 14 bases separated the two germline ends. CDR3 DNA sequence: TGCAGTGCTGAGAGGTCCGGGGTTGAAAAACTGTTTTTT. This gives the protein CSAERSGVEKLFF.

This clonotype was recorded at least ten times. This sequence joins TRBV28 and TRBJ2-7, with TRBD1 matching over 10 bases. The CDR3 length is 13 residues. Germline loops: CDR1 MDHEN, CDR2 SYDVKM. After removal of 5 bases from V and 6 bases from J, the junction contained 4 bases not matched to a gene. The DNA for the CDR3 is TGTGCCAGCAGTCACGGGACAGGGGCCGAGCAGTACTTC. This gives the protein CASSHGTGAEQYF.

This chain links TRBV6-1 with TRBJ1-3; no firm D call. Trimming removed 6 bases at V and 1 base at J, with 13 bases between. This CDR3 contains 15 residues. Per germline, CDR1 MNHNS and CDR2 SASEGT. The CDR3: CASRERGLSGNTIYF. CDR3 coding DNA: TGTGCCAGCAGAGAGCGGGGTCTATCTGGAAACACCATATATTTT.

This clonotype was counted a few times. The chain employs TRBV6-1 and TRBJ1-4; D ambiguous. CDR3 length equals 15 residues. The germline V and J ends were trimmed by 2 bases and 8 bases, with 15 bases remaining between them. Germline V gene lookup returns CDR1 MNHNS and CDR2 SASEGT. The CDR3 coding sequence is TGTGCCAGCAGTGAACTCGGCAGCATAATGGAAAAACTGTTTTTT. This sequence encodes CASSELGSIMEKLFF.

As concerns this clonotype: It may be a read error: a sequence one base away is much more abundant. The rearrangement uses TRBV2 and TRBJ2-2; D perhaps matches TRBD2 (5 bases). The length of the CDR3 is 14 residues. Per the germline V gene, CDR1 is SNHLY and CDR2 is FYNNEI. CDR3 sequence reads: CAGRPSPHDGELFF. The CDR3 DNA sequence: TGTGCCGGCAGACCTAGCCCTCACGACGGGGAGCTGTTTTTT. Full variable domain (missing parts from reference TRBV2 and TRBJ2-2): EPEVTQTPSHQVTQMGQEVILRCVPISNHLYFYWYRQILGQKVEFLVSFYNNEISEKSEIFDDQFSVERPDGSNFTLKIRSTKLEDSAMYFCAGRPSPHDGELFFGEGSRLTVL.

For the CDR3, the DNA is TGTGCCACCAGCAGAGCTGCAGAGCAGGGAGGGGCCGGGGAGCTGTTTTTT. Its translation is CATSRAAEQGGAGELFF. The chain joins TRBV15 to TRBJ2-2; 7 positions match TRBD2. The trim removed 1 base at V and 6 bases at J, leaving 11 bases unmatched. Germline V lookup: CDR1 LNHNV, CDR2 YYDKDF (reference sequence). This CDR3 has 17 residues.

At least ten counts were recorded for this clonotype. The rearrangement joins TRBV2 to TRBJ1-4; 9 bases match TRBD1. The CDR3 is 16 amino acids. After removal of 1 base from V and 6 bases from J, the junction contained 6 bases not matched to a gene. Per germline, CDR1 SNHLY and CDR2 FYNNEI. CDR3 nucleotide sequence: TGTGCCAGCAGTGAAGTTGAGGACAGGGGAGATGAAAAACTGTTTTTT. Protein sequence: CASSEVEDRGDEKLFF.